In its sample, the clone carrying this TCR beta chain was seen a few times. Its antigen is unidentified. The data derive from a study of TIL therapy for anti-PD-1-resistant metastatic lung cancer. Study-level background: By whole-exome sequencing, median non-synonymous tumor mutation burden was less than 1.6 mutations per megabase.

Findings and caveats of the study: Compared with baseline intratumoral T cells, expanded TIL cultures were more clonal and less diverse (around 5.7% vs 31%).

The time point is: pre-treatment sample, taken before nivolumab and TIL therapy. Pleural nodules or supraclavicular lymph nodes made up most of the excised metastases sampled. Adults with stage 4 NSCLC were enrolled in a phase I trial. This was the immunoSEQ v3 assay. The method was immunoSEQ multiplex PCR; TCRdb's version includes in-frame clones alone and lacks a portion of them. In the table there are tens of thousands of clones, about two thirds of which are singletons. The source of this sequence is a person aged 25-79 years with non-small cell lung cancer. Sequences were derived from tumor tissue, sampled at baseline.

CDR3 nucleotides: TGTGCCAGCAGCCAAGATATGGTGAGCTATGGCTACACCTTC. Its protein is CASSQDMVSYGYTF. The rearrangement uses TRBV14 and TRBJ1-2, with D hard to call. The germline V and J ends were trimmed by 0 bases and 4 bases, with 9 bases remaining between them. The CDR3 has 14 residues. The V gene's germline CDR1 is SGHDN and CDR2 FVKESK.